A selection of T cell receptor beta chains follows, all from one sample in a study of Ad26.COV2.S vaccination and SARS-CoV-2 variants. Clones were sequenced by immunoSEQ multiplex PCR, and TCRdb holds only the in-frame ones, with some missing. The sample lists hundreds of thousands of clones, 80% to 90% seen once, with approximately 2.5% in the top ten. Material: peripheral blood, obtained in a trial of Ad26.COV2.S vaccine versus placebo. All receptors come from a person between 18 and 59 years old who received the Ad26.COV2.S COVID-19 vaccine or a placebo. Each CDR3 is given with its conserved first and last residue. D genes are given only for firm matches. For some rows the clone size is stated as once, few or many, or as a class when expanded; others skip it.

J,D,V,size,CDR3,DNA
TRBJ2-3,NA,TRBV9,NA,CASSVVQGPTDTQYF,TGTGCCAGCAGCGTAGTTCAGGGGCCCACAGATACGCAGTATTTT
TRBJ1-1,NA,TRBV19,NA,CASTPVWRGSNTEAFF,TGTGCCAGTACCCCGGTCTGGAGAGGATCGAACACTGAAGCTTTCTTT
TRBJ1-5,TRBD1,TRBV28,NA,CASSSQGAGSSNQPQHF,TGTGCCAGCAGTTCACAGGGGGCGGGTTCGAGCAATCAGCCCCAGCATTTT
TRBJ1-1,TRBD1,TRBV4-2,NA,CASRTTGVGTEAFF,TGTGCCAGCAGGACGACAGGGGTCGGGACTGAAGCTTTCTTT
TRBJ1-6,TRBD1,TRBV11-1,NA,CASSRTGNNSPLHF,TGTGCCAGCAGCCGGACAGGGAATAATTCACCCCTCCACTTT
TRBJ1-2,NA,TRBV5-5,NA,CASSFLQGANGGYTF,TGTGCCAGCAGCTTCCTACAGGGAGCGAATGGTGGCTACACCTTC
TRBJ1-3,TRBD1,TRBV5-4,NA,CASSLAQGGGNTIYF,TGTGCCAGCAGCTTGGCGCAGGGGGGAGGAAACACCATATATTTT
TRBJ1-6,TRBD1,TRBV5-6,few,CASSLTGGHSPLHF,TGTGCCAGCAGCTTGACAGGGGGACATTCACCCCTCCACTTT
TRBJ2-7,TRBD1,TRBV12-3/TRBV12-4,NA,CASRRQGSYEQYF,TGTGCCAGCAGGCGACAGGGGTCCTACGAGCAGTACTTC
TRBJ2-1,NA,TRBV5-1,few,CASSNGPDYNEQFF,TGCGCCAGCAGCAATGGACCAGACTACAATGAGCAGTTCTTC
TRBJ2-3,NA,TRBV2,NA,CASVLGLGTDTQYF,TGTGCCAGCGTCCTGGGACTTGGCACAGATACGCAGTATTTT
TRBJ2-1,NA,TRBV13,NA,CASSPLVGEQFF,TGTGCCAGCAGCCCCCTGGTAGGAGAGCAGTTCTTC
TRBJ1-2,NA,TRBV6-1,NA,CASSNRAAHYGYTF,TGTGCCAGCAGTAACAGGGCGGCCCACTATGGCTACACCTTC
TRBJ2-2,TRBD2,TRBV2,NA,CASSEVRLAGGRGELFF,TGTGCCAGCAGTGAAGTCAGACTAGCGGGAGGGCGAGGGGAGCTGTTTTTT
TRBJ1-2,NA,TRBV19,NA,CASTFGRTNYGYTF,TGTGCCAGTACCTTCGGCAGGACTAACTATGGCTACACCTTC